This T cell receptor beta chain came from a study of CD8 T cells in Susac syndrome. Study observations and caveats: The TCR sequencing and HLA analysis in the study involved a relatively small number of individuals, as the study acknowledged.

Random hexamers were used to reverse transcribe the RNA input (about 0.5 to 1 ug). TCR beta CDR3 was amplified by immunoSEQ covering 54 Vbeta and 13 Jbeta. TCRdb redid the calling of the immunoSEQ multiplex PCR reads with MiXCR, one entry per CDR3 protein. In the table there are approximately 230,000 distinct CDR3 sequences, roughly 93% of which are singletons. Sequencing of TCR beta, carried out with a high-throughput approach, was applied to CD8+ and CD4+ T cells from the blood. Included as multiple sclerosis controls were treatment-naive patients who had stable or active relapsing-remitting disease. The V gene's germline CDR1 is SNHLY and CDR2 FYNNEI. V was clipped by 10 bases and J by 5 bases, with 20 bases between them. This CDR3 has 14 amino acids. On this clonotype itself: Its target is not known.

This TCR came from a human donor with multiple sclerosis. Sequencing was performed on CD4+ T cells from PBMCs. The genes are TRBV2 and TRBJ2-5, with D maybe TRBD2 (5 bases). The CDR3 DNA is TGTGCCACCAGAGTTTCGGCGGGCTGGGAGACCCAGTACTTC. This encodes CATRVSAGWETQYF.